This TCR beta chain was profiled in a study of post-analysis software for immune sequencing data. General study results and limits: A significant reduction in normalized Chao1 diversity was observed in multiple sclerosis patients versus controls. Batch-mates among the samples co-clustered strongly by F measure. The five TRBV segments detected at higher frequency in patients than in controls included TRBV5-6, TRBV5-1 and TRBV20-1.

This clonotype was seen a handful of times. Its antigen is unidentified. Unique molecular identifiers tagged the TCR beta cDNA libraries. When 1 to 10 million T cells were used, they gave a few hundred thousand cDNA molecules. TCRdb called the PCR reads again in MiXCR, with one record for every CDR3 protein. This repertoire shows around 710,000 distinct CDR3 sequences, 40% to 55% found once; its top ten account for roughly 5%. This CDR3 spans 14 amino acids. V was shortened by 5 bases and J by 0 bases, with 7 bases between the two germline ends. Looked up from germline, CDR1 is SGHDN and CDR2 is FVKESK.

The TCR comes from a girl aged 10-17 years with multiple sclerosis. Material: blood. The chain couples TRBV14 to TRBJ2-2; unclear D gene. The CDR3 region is CASSRFANTGELFF. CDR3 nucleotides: TGTGCCAGCAGCAGGTTCGCGAACACCGGGGAGCTGTTTTTT.